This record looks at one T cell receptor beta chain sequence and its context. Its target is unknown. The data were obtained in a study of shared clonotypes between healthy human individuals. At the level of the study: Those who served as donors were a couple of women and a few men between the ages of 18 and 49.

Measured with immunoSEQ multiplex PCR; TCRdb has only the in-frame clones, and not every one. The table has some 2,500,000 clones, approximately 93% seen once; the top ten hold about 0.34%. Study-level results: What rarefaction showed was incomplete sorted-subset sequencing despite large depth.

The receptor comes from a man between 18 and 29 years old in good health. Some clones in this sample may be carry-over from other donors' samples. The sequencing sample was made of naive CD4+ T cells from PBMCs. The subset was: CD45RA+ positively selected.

The CDR3 spells CASRLAGGGYEQYF. For the CDR3, the DNA is TGTGCCAGCAGGTTAGCGGGAGGTGGATACGAGCAGTACTTC. V usage is TRBV6-6 and J usage is TRBJ2-7; TRBD2 aligns across 10 bases. Trimming removed 6 bases from V and 4 bases from J; junction bases left unmatched: 6. There are 14 residues in the CDR3. Germline V gives CDR1 MNHNY, CDR2 SVGAGI (reference sequence).